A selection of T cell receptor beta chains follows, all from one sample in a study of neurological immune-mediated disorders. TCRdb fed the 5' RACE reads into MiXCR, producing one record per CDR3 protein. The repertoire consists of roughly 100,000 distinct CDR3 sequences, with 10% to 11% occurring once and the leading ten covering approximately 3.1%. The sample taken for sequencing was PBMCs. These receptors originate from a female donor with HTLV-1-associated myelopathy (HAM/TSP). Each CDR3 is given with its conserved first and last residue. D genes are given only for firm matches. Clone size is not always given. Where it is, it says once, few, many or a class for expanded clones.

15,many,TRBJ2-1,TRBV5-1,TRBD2,TGCGCCAGCAGCTTGAATAGCGGGGGTTCCAATGAGCAGTTCTTC,CASSLNSGGSNEQFF
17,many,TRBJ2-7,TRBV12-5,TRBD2,TGTGCTAGTGGCCCGGAAGCGGCTAGCGGGGGGTCCTACGAGCAGTACTTC,CASGPEAASGGSYEQYF
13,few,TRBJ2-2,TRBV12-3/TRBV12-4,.,TGTGCCAGCAGACCCCCGAACACCGGGGAGCTGTTTTTT,CASRPPNTGELFF
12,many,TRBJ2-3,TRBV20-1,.,TGCAGTGCTATTGCGAGGGCAGATACGCAGTATTTT,CSAIARADTQYF
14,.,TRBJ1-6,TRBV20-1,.,TGCAGTGCTCCGGGACACCTAAATAATTCACCCCTCCACTTT,CSAPGHLNNSPLHF
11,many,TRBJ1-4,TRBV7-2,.,TGTGCCAGCACCCAAGGTGAAAAACTGTTTTTT,CASTQGEKLFF
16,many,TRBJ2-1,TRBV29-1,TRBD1,TGCAGCGTTGCAGGACAGGGGGCTGTCGGCTACAATGAGCAGTTCTTC,CSVAGQGAVGYNEQFF
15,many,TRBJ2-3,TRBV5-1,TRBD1,TGCGCCAGCCTTCCCGGGACAGGGGGCTTCGATACGCAGTATTTT,CASLPGTGGFDTQYF
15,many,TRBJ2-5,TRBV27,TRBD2,TGTGCCAGCAGGTGGACTAGCGGGGGGTTAGAGACCCAGTACTTC,CASRWTSGGLETQYF
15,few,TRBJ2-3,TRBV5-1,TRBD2,TGCGCCAGCAGCTTTTGGGGGGGTAACACAGATACGCAGTATTTT,CASSFWGGNTDTQYF
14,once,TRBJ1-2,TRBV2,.,TGTGCCAGCAGTACCGGACAGCTGAACTATGGCTACACCTTC,CASSTGQLNYGYTF
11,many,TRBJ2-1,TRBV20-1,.,TGCAGTGCTAGTGTCGTCAATGAGCAGTTCTTC,CSASVVNEQFF
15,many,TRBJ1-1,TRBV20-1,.,TGCAGTGCTAGAGAATACACCCTGGGGGGGACTGAAGCTTTCTTT,CSAREYTLGGTEAFF
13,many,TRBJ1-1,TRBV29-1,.,TGCAGCGTTGCCGGGGAGATCAACACTGAAGCTTTCTTT,CSVAGEINTEAFF
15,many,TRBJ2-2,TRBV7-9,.,TGTGCCAGCAGCTTATCCAGGGGTTTTAGCGGGGAGCTGTTTTTT,CASSLSRGFSGELFF
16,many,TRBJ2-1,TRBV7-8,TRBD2,TGTGCCAGCAGCTTACTGGCGGGGGGCAACTACAATGAGCAGTTCTTC,CASSLLAGGNYNEQFF
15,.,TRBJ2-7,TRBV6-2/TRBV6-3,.,TGTGCCAGCAGTTACTTTCGGGGGAAAACCTACGAGCAGTACTTC,CASSYFRGKTYEQYF
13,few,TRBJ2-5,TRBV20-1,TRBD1,TGCAGTGCTTCCCGGGACAGCCAAGAGACCCAGTACTTC,CSASRDSQETQYF
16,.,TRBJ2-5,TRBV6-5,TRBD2,TGTGCCAGCAGTTTCCATACTAGCGGGTCACAAGAGACCCAGTACTTC,CASSFHTSGSQETQYF
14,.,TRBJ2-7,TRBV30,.,TGTGCCTGGAACCAAGACTACAGGGAACGCGAGCAGTACTTC,CAWNQDYREREQYF
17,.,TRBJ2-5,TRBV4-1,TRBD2,TGCGCCAGCAGCCGAGGGACTAGCGGGGGGAGTCAAGAGACCCAGTACTTC,CASSRGTSGGSQETQYF